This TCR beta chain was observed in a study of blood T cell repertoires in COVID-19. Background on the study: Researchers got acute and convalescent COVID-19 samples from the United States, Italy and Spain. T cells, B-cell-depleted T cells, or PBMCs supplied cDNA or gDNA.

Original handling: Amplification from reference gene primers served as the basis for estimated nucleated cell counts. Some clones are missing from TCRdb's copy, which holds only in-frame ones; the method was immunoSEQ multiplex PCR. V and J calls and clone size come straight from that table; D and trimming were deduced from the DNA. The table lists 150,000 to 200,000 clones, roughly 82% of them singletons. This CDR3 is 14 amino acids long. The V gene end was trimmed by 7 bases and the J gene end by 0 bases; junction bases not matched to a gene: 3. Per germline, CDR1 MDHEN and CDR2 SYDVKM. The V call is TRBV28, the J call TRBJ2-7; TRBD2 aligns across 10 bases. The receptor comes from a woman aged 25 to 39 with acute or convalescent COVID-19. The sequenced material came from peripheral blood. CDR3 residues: CASTRTSGSYEQYF. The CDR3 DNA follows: TGTGCCAGCACCCGGACTAGCGGCTCCTACGAGCAGTACTTC.